The 20 T cell receptor beta chains in this list originate from one sample, sequenced in a study of monozygotic twins with inflammatory bowel disease. Reanalyzing the 5' RACE reads, TCRdb keeps one entry per CDR3 protein, without DNA. The sample's table shows over 150,000 distinct CDR3 sequences. Sequences were obtained from blood. These receptors came from a human donor with ulcerative colitis or Crohn's disease, or a healthy co-twin of an affected twin (not recorded which).

The chain has TRBV20-1 and TRBJ2-7; TCRdb's assignment of TRBD2 cannot be checked, as there is no DNA. Germline CDR1 and CDR2: DFQATT and SNEGSKA (reference sequence). The CDR3 has 15 amino acids. This chain's CDR3 is CSAPKPPGPHYEQYF.

The J gene is TRBJ1-5, the V gene TRBV20-1. CDR3 length: 13 residues. From germline, CDR1 is DFQATT and CDR2 SNEGSKA (reference sequence). CDR3 amino acids: CSAEGEGMQPQHF.

The rearrangement joins TRBV5-1 to TRBJ2-2. This CDR3 comprises 13 residues. Germline CDR1 SGHRS, CDR2 YFSETQ. Here the CDR3 reads CASSSVFTGELFF.

The chain links TRBV7-9 to TRBJ2-1; TCRdb reports TRBD1, a call that lacks DNA to check it against. This CDR3 region has 15 residues. Per the germline V gene, CDR1 is SEHNR and CDR2 is FQNEAQ (reference sequence). CDR3 protein: CASSHGGRGYNEQFF. Looking up the rest from reference TRBV7-9 and TRBJ2-1 gives the full variable domain: DTGVSQNPRHKITKRGQNVTFRCDPISEHNRLYWYRQTLGQGPEFLTYFQNEAQLEKSRLLSDRFSAERPKGSFSTLEIQRTEQGDSAMYLCASSHGGRGYNEQFFGPGTRLTVL.

The CDR3 protein is CASSQPGVNTEAFF. This rearrangement joins TRBV3-1 to TRBJ1-1; TCRdb proposes TRBD1, but this gene call is untestable without DNA. Germline CDR1 and CDR2: LGHDT and YNNKEL (reference sequence). This CDR3 has 14 residues.

V usage is TRBV3-1 and J usage is TRBJ1-2; the D call from TCRdb, TRBD1, cannot be confirmed without DNA. The CDR3 has 12 residues. CDR1 and CDR2 (germline): LGHDT, YNNKEL (reference sequence). The CDR3 is CASSQETGGYTF.

The chain carries TRBV18 and TRBJ2-3. Germline CDR1 KGHSH, CDR2 LQKENI. The length of the CDR3 is 12 residues. CDR3: CASSPSTDTQYF.

The chain joins TRBV6-5 to TRBJ1-5; TCRdb indicates TRBD1, and absent DNA this call remains unverified. Looked up from germline, CDR1 is MNHEY and CDR2 is SVGAGI. This CDR3 is 14 amino acids long. This chain's CDR3 is CATQLDRGNQPQHF.

The chain uses TRBV5-1 and TRBJ2-1; the TCRdb call, TRBD1, lacks DNA for checking. The CDR3 runs 13 residues. Per the germline V gene, CDR1 is SGHRS and CDR2 is YFSETQ. CDR3: CASSPPMDNEQFF. Full variable domain (remainder filled in from reference TRBV5-1 and TRBJ2-1): KAGVTQTPRYLIKTRGQQVTLSCSPISGHRSVSWYQQTPGQGLQFLFEYFSETQRNKGNFPGRFSGRQFSNSRSEMNVSTLELGDSALYLCASSPPMDNEQFFGPGTRLTVL.

The chain uses TRBV20-1 and TRBJ2-7; TCRdb lists TRBD2, though no DNA is available to test this call. The CDR3 contains 16 residues. From germline, CDR1 is DFQATT and CDR2 SNEGSKA (reference sequence). CDR3 in amino acids: CSAAGTSGRSPYEQYF.

This chain links TRBV20-1 with TRBJ2-3; lacking DNA, the TRBD1 call made by TCRdb goes unchecked. CDR3 length: 14 amino acids. Germline V gene sequence: CDR1 DFQATT, CDR2 SNEGSKA (reference sequence). Here the CDR3 reads CSASGQGFPDTQYF.

The chain has TRBV7-2 and TRBJ2-3; lacking DNA, the TRBD2 call made by TCRdb goes unchecked. The CDR3 is made up of 17 amino acids. Per the germline V gene, CDR1 is SGHTA and CDR2 is FQGNSA. This CDR3 is CASSLWASGRTTDTQYF.

The rearrangement joins TRBV20-1 to TRBJ1-5; TCRdb gives TRBD1 as the D gene, but with no DNA this cannot be confirmed. CDR1 and CDR2 (germline): DFQATT, SNEGSKA (reference sequence). This CDR3 spans 16 amino acids. This chain's CDR3 is CSASGPGTGERQPQHF.

This sequence joins TRBV7-2 and TRBJ2-2. The CDR3 has 14 residues. CDR1 is SGHTA, CDR2 FQGNSA, per germline. The chain's CDR3 is CASSLALVTGELFF.

The V call is TRBV28, the J call TRBJ2-7; as DNA is missing, the TRBD2 call by TCRdb cannot be tested. The germline V gene encodes CDR1 MDHEN and CDR2 SYDVKM. The length of the CDR3 is 17 residues. The CDR3: CASSSLLAGVNIHEQYF.

This chain links TRBV6-2 or TRBV6-3 with TRBJ2-3; TCRdb names TRBD2, which stays unverified in the absence of DNA. The CDR3 runs 15 residues. Germline lookup yields CDR1 MNHEY and CDR2 SVGEGT. The chain's CDR3 is CASSPSRPSTDTQYF.

This rearrangement joins TRBV7-9 to TRBJ2-5. Germline V gene sequence: CDR1 SEHNR, CDR2 FQNEAQ (reference sequence). This CDR3 is built from 14 residues. CDR3: CASSLGRSQETQYF.

This chain joins TRBV5-6 and TRBJ2-1; with no DNA, the TCRdb D assignment of TRBD2 cannot be verified. Germline lookup yields CDR1 SGHDT and CDR2 YYEEEE. This CDR3 is built from 18 residues. This CDR3 is CASSSLAGDGVVYNEQFF.

The V and J genes are TRBV28 and TRBJ1-4; TCRdb names TRBD1, which stays unverified in the absence of DNA. Germline V CDR1 and CDR2: MDHEN, SYDVKM. The CDR3 extends over 17 amino acids. The CDR3: CASSLSAPTGGREKLFF.

The gene calls are TRBV12-3 or TRBV12-4 and TRBJ2-2; TCRdb calls TRBD2, which cannot be checked without DNA. The CDR3 runs to 14 residues. CDR3 sequence: CASSFREWTGELFF.